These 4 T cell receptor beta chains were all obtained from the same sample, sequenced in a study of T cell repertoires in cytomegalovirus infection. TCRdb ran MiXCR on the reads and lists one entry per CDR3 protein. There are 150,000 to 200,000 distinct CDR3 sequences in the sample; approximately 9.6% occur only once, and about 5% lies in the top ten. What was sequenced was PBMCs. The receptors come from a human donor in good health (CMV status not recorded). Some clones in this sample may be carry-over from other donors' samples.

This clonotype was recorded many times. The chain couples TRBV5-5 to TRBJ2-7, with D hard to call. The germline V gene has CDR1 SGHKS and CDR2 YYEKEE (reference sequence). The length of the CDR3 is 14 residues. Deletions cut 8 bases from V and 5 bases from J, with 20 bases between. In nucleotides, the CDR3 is TGTGCCAGTTCAGACCGGATCCCAGGCCACGAGCAGTACTTC. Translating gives CASSDRIPGHEQYF.

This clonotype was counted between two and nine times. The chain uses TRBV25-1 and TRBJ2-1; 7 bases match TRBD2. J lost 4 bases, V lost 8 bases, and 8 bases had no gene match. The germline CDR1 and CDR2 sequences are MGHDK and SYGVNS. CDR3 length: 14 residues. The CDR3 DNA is TGTGCCAGCGCCTCGGCGGGAGAATACAATGAGCAGTTCTTC. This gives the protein CASASAGEYNEQFF.

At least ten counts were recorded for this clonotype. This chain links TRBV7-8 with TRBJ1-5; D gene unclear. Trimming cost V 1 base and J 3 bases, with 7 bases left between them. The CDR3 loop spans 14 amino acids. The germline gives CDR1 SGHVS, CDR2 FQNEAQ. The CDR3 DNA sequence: TGTGCCAGCAGCTTAGGACGGGACAATCAGCCCCAGCATTTT. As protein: CASSLGRDNQPQHF. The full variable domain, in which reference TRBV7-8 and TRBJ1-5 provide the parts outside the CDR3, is GAGVSQSPRYKVAKRGQDVALRCDPISGHVSLFWYQQALGQGPEFLTYFQNEAQLDKSGLPSDRFFAERPEGSVSTLKIQRTQQEDSAVYLCASSLGRDNQPQHFGDGTRLSIL.

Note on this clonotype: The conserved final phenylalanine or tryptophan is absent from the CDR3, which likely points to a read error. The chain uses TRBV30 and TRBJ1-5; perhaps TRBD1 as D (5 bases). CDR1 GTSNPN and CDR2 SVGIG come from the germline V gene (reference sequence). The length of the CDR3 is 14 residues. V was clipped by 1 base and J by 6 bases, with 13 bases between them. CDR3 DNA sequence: TGTGCCTGGAGTGAGGGCCAGGGTGGTCAGCCCCAGCATTTG. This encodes CAWSEGQGGQPQHL.